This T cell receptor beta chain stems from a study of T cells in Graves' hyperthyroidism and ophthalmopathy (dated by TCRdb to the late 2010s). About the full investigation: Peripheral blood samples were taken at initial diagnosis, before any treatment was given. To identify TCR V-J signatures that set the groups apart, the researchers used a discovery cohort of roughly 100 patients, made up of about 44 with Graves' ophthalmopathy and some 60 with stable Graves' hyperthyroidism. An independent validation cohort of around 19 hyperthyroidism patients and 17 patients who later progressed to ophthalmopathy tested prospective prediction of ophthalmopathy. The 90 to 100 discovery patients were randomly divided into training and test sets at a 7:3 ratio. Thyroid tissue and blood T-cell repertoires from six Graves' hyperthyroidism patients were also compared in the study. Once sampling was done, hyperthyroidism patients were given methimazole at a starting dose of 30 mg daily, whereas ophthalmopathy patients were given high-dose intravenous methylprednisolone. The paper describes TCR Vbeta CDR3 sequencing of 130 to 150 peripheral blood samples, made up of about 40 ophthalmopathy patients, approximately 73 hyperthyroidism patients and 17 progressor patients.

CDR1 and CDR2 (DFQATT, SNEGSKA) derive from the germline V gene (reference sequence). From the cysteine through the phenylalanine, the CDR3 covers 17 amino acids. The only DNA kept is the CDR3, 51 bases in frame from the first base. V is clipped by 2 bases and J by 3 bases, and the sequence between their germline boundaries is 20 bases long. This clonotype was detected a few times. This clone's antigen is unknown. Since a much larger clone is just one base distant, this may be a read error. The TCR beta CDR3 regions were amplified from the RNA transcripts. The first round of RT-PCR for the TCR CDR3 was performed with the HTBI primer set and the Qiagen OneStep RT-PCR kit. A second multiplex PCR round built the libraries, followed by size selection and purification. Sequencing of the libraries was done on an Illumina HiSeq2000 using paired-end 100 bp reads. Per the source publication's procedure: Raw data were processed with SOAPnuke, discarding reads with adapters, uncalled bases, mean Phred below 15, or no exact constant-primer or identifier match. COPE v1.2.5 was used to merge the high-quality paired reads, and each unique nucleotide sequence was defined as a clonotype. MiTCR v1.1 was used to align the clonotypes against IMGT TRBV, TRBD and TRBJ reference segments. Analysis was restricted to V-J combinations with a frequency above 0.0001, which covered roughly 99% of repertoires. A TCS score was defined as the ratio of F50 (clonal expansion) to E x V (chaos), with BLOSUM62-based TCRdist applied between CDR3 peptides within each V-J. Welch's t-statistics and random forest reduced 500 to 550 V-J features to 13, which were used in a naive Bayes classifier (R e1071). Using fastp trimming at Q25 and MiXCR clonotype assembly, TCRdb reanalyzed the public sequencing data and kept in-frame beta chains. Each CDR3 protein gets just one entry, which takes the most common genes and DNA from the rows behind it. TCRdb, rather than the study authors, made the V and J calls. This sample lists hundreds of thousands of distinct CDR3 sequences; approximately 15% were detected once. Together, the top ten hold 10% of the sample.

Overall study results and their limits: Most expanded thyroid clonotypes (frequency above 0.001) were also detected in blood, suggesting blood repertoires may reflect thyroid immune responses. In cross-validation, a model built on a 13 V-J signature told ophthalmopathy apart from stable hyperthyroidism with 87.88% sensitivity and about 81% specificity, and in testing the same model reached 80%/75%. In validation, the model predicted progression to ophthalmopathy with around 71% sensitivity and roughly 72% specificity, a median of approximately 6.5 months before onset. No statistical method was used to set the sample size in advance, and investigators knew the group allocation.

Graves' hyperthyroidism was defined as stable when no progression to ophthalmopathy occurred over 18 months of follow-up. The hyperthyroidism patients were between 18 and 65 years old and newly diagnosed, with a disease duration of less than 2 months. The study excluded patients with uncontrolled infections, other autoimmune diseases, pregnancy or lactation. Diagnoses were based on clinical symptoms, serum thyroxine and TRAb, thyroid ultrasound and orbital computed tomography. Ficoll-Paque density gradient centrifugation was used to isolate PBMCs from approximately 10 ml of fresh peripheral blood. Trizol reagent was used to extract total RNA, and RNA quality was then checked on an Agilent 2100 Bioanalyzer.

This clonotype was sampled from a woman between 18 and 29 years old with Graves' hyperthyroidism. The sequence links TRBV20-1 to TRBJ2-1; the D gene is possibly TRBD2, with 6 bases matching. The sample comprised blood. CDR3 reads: CSARKIRAGLGYNEQFF. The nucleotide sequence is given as TGCAGTGCTAGAAAAATAAGGGCGGGACTGGGCTACAATGAGCAGTTCTTC.